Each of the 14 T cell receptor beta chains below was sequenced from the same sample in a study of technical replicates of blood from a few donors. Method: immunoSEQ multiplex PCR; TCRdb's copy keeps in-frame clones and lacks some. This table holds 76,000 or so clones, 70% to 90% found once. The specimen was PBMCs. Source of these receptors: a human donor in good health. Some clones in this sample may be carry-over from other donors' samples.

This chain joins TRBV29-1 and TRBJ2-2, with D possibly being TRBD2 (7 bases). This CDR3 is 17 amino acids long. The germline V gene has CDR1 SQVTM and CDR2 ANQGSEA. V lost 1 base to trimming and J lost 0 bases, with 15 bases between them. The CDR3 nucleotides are TGCAGCGTTGAAGGGTTTTTGGGGGGGCCGAACACCGGGGAGCTGTTTTTT. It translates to CSVEGFLGGPNTGELFF.

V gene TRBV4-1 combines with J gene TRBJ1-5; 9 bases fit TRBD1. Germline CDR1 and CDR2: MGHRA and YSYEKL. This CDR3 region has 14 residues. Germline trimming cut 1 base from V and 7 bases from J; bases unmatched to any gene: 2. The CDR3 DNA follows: TGCGCCAGCAGCCAAGGGACAGGGGAACAGCCCCAGCATTTT. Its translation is CASSQGTGEQPQHF.

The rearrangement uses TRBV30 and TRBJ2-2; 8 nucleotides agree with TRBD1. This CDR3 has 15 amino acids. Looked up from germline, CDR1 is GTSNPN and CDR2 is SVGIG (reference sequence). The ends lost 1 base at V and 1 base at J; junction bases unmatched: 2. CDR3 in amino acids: CAWSEGTGNTGELFF. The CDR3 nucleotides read TGTGCCTGGAGTGAGGGGACAGGGAACACCGGGGAGCTGTTTTTT.

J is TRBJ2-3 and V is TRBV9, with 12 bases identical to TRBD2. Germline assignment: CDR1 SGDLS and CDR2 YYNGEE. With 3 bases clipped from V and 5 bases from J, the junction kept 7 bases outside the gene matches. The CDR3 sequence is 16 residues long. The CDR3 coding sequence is TGTGCCAGCAGCGCGCCACTAGCGGGGGGAAAAGATACGCAGTATTTT. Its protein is CASSAPLAGGKDTQYF.

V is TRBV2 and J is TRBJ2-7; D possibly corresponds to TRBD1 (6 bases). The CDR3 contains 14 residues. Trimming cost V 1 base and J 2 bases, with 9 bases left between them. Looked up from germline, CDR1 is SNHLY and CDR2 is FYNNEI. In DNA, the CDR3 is TGTGCCAGCAGTGAAGTGACAGGTGCCTACGAGCAGTACTTC. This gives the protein CASSEVTGAYEQYF.

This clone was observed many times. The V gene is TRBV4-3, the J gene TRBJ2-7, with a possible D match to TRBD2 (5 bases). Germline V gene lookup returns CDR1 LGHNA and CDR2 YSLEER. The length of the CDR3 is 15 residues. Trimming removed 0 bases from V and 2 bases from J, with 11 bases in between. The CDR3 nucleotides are TGCGCCAGCAGCCAAGATGGCCGGGGAACCTACGAGCAGTACTTC. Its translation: CASSQDGRGTYEQYF.

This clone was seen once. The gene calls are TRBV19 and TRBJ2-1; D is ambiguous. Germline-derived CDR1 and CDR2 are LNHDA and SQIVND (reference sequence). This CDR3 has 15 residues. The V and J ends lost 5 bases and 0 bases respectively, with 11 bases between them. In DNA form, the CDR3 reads TGTGCCAGTAGTGAACCTGGCATCTCCTACAATGAGCAGTTCTTC. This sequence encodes CASSEPGISYNEQFF.

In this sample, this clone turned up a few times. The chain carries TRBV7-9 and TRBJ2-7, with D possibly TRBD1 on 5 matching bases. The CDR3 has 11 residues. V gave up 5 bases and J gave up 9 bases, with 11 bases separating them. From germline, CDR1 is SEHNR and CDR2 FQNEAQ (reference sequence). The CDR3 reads CASSLQGRQYF. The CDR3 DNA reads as TGTGCCAGCAGCCTCCAGGGTAGGCAGTACTTC.

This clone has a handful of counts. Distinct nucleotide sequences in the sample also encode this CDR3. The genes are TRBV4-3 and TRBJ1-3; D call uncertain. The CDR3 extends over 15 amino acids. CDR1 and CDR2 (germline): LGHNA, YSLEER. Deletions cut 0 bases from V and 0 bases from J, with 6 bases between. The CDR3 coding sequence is TGCGCCAGCAGCCAAGAGAGAGGCTCTGGAAACACCATATATTTT. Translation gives CASSQERGSGNTIYF.

CDR3 in amino acids: CATSREGIGRTTYEQYF. CDR3 bases: TGTGCCACCAGCAGAGAAGGGATCGGGAGGACCACCTACGAGCAGTACTTC. This chain links TRBV15 with TRBJ2-7; 7 bases line up with TRBD2. V lost 0 bases, J lost 2 bases, and 10 bases stayed unmatched. CDR3 length: 17 residues. Germline-derived CDR1 and CDR2 are LNHNV and YYDKDF (reference sequence).

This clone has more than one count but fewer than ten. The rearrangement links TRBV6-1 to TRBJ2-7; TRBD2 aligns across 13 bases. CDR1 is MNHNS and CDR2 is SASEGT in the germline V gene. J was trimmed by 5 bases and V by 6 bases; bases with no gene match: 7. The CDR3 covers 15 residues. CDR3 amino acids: CASRAWTSGSDEQYF. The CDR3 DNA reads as TGTGCCAGCAGGGCCTGGACTAGCGGGAGTGACGAGCAGTACTTC.

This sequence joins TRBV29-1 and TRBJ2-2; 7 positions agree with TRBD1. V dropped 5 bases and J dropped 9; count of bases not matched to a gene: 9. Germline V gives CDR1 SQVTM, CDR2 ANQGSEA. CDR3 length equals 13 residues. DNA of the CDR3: TGCAGCGTTCCCAACAGGGGCGGCCGGGAGCTGTTTTTT. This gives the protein CSVPNRGGRELFF.

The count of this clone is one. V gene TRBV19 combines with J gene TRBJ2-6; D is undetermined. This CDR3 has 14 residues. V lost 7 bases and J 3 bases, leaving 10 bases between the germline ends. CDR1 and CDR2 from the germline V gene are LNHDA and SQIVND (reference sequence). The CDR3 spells CASTPFFGANVLTF. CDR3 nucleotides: TGTGCCAGTACCCCCTTCTTTGGGGCCAACGTCCTGACTTTC.

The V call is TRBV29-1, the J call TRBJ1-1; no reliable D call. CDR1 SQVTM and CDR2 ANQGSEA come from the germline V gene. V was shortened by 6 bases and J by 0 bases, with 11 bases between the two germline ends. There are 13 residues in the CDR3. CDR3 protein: CSVKVGVNTEAFF. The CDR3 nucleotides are TGCAGCGTCAAGGTCGGGGTGAACACTGAAGCTTTCTTT.